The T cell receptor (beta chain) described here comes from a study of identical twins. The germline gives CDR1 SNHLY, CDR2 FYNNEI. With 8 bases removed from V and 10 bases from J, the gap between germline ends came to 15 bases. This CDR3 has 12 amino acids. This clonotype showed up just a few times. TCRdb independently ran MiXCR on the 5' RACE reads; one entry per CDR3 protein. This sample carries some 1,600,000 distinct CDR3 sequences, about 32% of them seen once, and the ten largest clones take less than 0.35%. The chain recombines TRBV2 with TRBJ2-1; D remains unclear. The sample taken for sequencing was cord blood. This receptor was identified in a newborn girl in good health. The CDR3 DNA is TGTGCCAGCCCGCGACCTACCGGGGAGCAGTTCTTC. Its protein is CASPRPTGEQFF.